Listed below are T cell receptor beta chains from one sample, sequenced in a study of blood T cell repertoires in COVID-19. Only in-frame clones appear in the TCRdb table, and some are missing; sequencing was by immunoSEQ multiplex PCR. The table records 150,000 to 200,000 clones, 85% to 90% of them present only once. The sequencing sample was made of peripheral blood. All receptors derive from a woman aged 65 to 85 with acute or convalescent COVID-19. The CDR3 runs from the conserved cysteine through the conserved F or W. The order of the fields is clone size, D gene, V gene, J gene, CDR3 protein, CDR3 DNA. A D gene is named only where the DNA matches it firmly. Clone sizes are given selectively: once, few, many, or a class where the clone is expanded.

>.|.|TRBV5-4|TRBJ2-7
CASSRSNSWRDEQYF
TGTGCCAGCAGCCGCTCCAATTCTTGGAGGGACGAGCAGTACTTC
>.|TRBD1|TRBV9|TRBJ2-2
CASSVVDRGPGELFF
TGTGCCAGCAGCGTAGTTGACAGGGGGCCCGGGGAGCTGTTTTTT
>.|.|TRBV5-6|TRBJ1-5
CASSLRQAMYSNQPQHF
TGTGCCAGCAGCTTGAGACAGGCCATGTATAGCAATCAGCCCCAGCATTTT
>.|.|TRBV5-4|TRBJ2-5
CASSYRVGKETQYF
TGTGCCAGCAGTTACAGGGTAGGGAAAGAGACCCAGTACTTC
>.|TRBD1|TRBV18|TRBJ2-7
CASSPRGYEQYF
TGTGCCAGCTCGCCCAGGGGGTACGAGCAGTACTTC
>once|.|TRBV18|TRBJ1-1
CASSPVRNTEAFF
TGTGCCAGCTCACCAGTTAGGAACACTGAAGCTTTCTTT
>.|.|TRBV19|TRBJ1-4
CASSIRRQGNEKLFF
TGTGCCAGTAGTATCCGACGGCAGGGGAATGAAAAACTGTTTTTT
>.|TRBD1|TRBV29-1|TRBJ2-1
CSVASGQGYNEQFF
TGCAGCGTCGCTTCGGGACAGGGCTACAATGAGCAGTTCTTC
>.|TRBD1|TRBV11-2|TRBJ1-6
CASSFRQGVGNSALHF
TGTGCCAGCAGCTTTCGACAGGGGGTGGGGAATTCGGCCCTCCACTTT
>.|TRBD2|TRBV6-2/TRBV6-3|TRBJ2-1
CASSYNIAGRYNEQFF
TGTGCCAGCAGTTACAACATAGCGGGCCGTTACAATGAGCAGTTCTTC
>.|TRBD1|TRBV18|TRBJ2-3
CASSPGTGIPDTQYF
TGTGCCAGCTCACCAGGGACAGGGATACCAGATACGCAGTATTTT
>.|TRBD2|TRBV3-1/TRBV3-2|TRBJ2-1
CASSQGLAGDGGEQFF
TGTGCCAGCAGCCAAGGGCTAGCGGGAGACGGAGGTGAGCAGTTCTTC
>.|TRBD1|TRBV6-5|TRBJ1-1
CASTRTGANTEAFF
TGTGCCAGCACCCGGACAGGGGCTAACACTGAAGCTTTCTTT
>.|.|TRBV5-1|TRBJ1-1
CASRIEVPGVNTEAFF
TGCGCCAGCAGAATTGAAGTCCCGGGGGTGAACACTGAAGCTTTCTTT
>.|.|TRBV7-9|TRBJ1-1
CASSLAGGSEAFF
TGTGCCAGCAGCTTAGCGGGGGGATCTGAAGCTTTCTTT
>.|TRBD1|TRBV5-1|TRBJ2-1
CASSREPGQYNEQFF
TGCGCCAGCAGCAGGGAACCGGGACAGTACAATGAGCAGTTCTTC
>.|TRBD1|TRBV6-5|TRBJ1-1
CASRIPGGSEAFF
TGTGCCAGCAGGATTCCAGGGGGATCTGAAGCTTTCTTT
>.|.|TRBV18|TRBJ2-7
CASSHPTGVSIEQYF
TGTGCCAGCTCACACCCGACAGGAGTTTCGATCGAGCAGTACTTC
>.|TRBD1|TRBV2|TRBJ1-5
CASNLDRARGPQHF
TGTGCCAGCAACCTGGACAGGGCGAGGGGGCCCCAGCATTTT
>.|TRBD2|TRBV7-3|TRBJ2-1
CASSLGTSVNEQFF
TGTGCCAGCAGCCTCGGGACTAGCGTCAATGAGCAGTTCTTC
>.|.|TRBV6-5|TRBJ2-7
CASSYSGGRYEQYF
TGTGCCAGCAGTTACTCTGGCGGAAGGTACGAGCAGTACTTC
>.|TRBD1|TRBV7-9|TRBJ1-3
CASSFRGGGQSGNTIYF
TGTGCCAGCAGCTTTCGAGGAGGGGGCCAATCTGGAAACACCATATATTTT
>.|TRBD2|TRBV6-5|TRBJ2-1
CASRQLAGGQNEQFF
TGTGCCAGCAGACAACTAGCGGGAGGGCAAAATGAGCAGTTCTTC
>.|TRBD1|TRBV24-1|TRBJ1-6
CATSDETGVLSPLHF
TGTGCCACCAGTGATGAGACAGGGGTTCTTTCACCCCTCCACTTT
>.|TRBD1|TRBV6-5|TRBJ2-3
CASRDPGQGPDTQYF
TGTGCCAGCAGAGATCCGGGACAGGGCCCAGATACGCAGTATTTT
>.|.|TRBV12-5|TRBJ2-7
CASALGGVRYEQYF
TGTGCTAGTGCCCTGGGAGGTGTTCGATACGAGCAGTACTTC
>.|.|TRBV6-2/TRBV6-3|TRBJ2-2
CASSLEKRELFF
TGTGCCAGCAGTTTGGAGAAACGGGAGCTGTTTTTT
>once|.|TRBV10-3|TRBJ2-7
CAISGRVDSASYEQYF
TGTGCCATCAGTGGCAGGGTTGATTCGGCCTCCTACGAGCAGTACTTC
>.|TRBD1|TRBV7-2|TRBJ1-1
CASSKTTGGYTEAFF
TGTGCCAGCAGCAAAACGACAGGGGGCTACACTGAAGCTTTCTTT
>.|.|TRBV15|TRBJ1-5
CATSRETRANQPQHF
TGTGCCACCAGCAGAGAAACCAGAGCGAATCAGCCCCAGCATTTT
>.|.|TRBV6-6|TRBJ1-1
CASRSTGLGNTEAFF
TGTGCCAGCAGGAGCACAGGGTTGGGGAACACTGAAGCTTTCTTT
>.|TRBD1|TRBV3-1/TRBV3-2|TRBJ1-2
CASSQEATGLGYGYTF
TGTGCCAGCAGCCAAGAGGCGACAGGGCTGGGCTATGGCTACACCTTC
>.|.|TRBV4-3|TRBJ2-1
CASSQGLSVPNEQFF
TGCGCCAGCAGCCAAGGACTCTCGGTCCCCAATGAGCAGTTCTTC
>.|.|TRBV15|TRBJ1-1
CATSRGGLMNTEAFF
TGTGCCACCAGCAGGGGGGGGCTAATGAACACTGAAGCTTTCTTT
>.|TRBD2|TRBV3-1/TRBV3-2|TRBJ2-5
CASSLRTSRETQYF
TGTGCCAGCAGTCTTCGGACTAGTCGGGAGACCCAGTACTTC
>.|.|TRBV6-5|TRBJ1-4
CASRSSSQVGEKLFF
TGTGCCAGCAGGAGTTCTTCACAGGTCGGCGAAAAACTGTTTTTT
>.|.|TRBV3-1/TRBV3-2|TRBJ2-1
CASSQGTGRWLFF
TGTGCCAGCAGCCAGGGGACGGGGAGGTGGCTGTTCTTC
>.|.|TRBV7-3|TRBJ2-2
CASSLAPRAGELFF
TGTGCCAGCAGCTTAGCGCCTCGAGCCGGGGAGCTGTTTTTT
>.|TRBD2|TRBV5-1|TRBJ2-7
CASSLPGGTYEQYF
TGCGCCAGCAGCTTACCGGGGGGAACCTACGAGCAGTACTTC
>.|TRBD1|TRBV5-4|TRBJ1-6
CASTSDRASPLHF
TGTGCCAGCACCTCGGACAGGGCTTCACCCCTCCACTTT
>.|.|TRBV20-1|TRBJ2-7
CSASGYVGGLNEQYF
TGCAGTGCTAGTGGGTACGTGGGGGGGCTGAACGAGCAGTACTTC
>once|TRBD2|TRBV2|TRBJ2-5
CASSRLAGGQETQYF
TGTGCCAGCAGTCGACTAGCGGGGGGGCAGGAGACCCAGTACTTC
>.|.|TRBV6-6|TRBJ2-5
CASHSSSETQYF
TGTGCCAGCCACAGTTCGTCAGAGACCCAGTACTTC
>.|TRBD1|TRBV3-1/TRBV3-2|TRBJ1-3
CASSLQGAIGNTIYF
TGTGCCAGCAGCCTCCAGGGGGCTATCGGAAACACCATATATTTT
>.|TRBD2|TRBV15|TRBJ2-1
CATSRVGLVQFGEQFF
TGTGCCACCAGCAGAGTTGGACTAGTACAATTCGGCGAGCAGTTCTTC
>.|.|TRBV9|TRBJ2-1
CASSVGGGSSYNEQFF
TGTGCCAGCAGCGTGGGGGGCGGGAGCTCCTACAATGAGCAGTTCTTC
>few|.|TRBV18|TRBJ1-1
CASSPGHSGPNTEAFF
TGTGCCAGCTCACCAGGCCACTCAGGCCCGAACACTGAAGCTTTCTTT
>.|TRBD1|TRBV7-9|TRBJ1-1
CASSWGQGNEAFF
TGTGCCAGCAGCTGGGGACAGGGGAATGAAGCTTTCTTT
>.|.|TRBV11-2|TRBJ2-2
CASSLDVRSTGELFF
TGTGCCAGCAGCTTAGATGTGCGGAGCACCGGGGAGCTGTTTTTT
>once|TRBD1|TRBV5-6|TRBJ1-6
CASRHGTGVRHSPLHF
TGTGCCAGCAGACACGGGACAGGGGTTCGCCATTCACCCCTCCACTTT